The present entry profiles one T cell receptor (beta chain) with its context. Antigen unknown. Built from TCR beta cDNA, the libraries had unique molecular identifiers in them. TCRdb processed the PCR reads anew with MiXCR; each CDR3 protein has one entry. Of about 760,000 distinct CDR3 sequences detected, just under 30% appear once; the ten largest clones hold more than 0.45%. Germline CDR1 and CDR2: SEHNR and FQNEAQ (reference sequence). The V gene end was trimmed by 5 bases and the J gene end by 5 bases; junction bases not matched to a gene: 6. The CDR3 has 15 amino acids. This entry comes from a study of post-analysis software for immune sequencing data. Overall study findings and caveats: A handful of TRBV segments appeared more often in patients than in controls, and TRBV5-6, TRBV5-1 and TRBV20-1 were among these. Strong co-clustering by F measure was evident for samples that had been prepared in the same batch.

This receptor was obtained from a girl between 10 and 17 years old with multiple sclerosis. The V and J genes are TRBV7-9 and TRBJ2-2; 9 bases fit TRBD1. The sample comprised blood. The CDR3 region is CASSGTGYGTGELFF. The CDR3 DNA reads TGTGCCAGCAGCGGGACAGGGTATGGAACCGGGGAGCTGTTTTTT.